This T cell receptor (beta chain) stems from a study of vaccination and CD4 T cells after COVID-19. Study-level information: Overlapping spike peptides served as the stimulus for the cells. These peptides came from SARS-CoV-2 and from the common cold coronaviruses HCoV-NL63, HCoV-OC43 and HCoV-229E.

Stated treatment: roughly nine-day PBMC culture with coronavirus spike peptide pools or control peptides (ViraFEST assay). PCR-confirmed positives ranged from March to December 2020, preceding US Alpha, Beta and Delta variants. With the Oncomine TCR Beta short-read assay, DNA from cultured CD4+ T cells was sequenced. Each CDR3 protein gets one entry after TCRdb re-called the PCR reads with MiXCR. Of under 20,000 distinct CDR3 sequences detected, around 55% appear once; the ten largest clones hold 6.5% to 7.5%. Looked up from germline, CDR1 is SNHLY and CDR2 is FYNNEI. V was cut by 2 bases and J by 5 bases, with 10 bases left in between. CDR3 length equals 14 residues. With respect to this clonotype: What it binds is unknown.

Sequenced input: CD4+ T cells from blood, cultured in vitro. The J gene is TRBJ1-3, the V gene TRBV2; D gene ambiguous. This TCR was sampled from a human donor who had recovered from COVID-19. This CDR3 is CASSEMEGRNTIYF. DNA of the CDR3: TGTGCCAGCAGTGAAATGGAAGGGAGAAACACCATATATTTT.